Sequencing of this T cell receptor (beta chain) was carried out in a study of T cells after yellow fever vaccination. Germline values: CDR1 MDHEN, CDR2 SYDVKM. Losses at the gene ends were 3 bases for V and 3 bases for J; bases not matched to a gene: 6. The CDR3 sequence is 16 residues long. MiXCR, run by TCRdb on the 5' RACE reads, gives a single entry per CDR3 protein. Of approximately 90,000 distinct CDR3 sequences listed, approximately 12% are singletons. Broader study findings: Among primary-vaccination clones, most reappeared after the booster, at around 97% for CD4 and 85% to 90% for CD8.

This clonotype has more than one count but fewer than ten. The V and J genes are TRBV28 and TRBJ1-5, with 9 bases lining up with TRBD1. The sequencing here drew on CD8+ T cells not binding an NS4B(214-222) dextramer, sorted from PBMCs, taken approximately 20 days after the first yellow fever vaccination. This TCR was sampled from a man between 18 and 35 years old who received the YFV17D yellow fever vaccine. Written as DNA, the CDR3 is TGTGCCAGCAGTTTGGAAGGACAGGGGTACAATCAGCCCCAGCATTTT. This gives the protein CASSLEGQGYNQPQHF.